This TCR beta chain is drawn from a study of CD8+CD57+ T cells in acquired aplastic anemia. Study background: Isolated CD4+ and CD8+ cells, once sorted, yielded DNA averaging roughly 3.4 ug.

With regard to this clonotype: What it binds is not known.

General study results and limits: Patients and controls had CD8+ Simpson's diversity values that were not significantly distinct.

For sequencing, patients were chosen who had shown expansion of CD8+CD57+ cells by flow cytometry. As a group, the patients uniformly had severe acquired aplastic anemia. Patient blood was sampled before any therapy had been received. Genomic DNA acted as the template from which TCR beta VDJ combination and CDR3 sequence profiling were carried out. In TCRdb, the reads were re-called with MiXCR into one record per CDR3 protein. This table holds 450,000 to 600,000 distinct CDR3 sequences, around 32% found once. The CDR3 is 16 residues long. Germline-derived CDR1 and CDR2 are SGDLS and YYNGEE. The V gene lost 1 base and the J gene lost 1 base, with 11 bases spanning the gap.

The specimen sequenced was sorted CD4+, CD8+, or CD8+CD57+ T cells (not recorded which) from PBMCs. This sequence was found in a human donor with aplastic anemia. This chain connects TRBV9 to TRBJ2-2, with D possibly being TRBD2 (5 bases). The CDR3 sequence is CASSVTWERNTGELFF. CDR3 nucleotides: TGTGCCAGCAGCGTAACGTGGGAGAGGAACACCGGGGAGCTGTTTTTT.